These T cell receptor beta chains were read from a single sample in a study of cytomegalovirus exposure and HLA in healthy donors. Assay: immunoSEQ multiplex PCR; the TCRdb copy retains only in-frame clones and omits some. The sample has 85,000 to 100,000 clones, roughly 80% seen once. The source material was PBMCs. These receptor sequences come from a man in his fifties or sixties in good health and CMV-seropositive. CDR3s include the opening cysteine and the closing phenylalanine or tryptophan. Some rows have no size entry. The others give once, few or many, or a class for an expanded clone.

cdr3_length,clone_size,v_call,j_call,cdr3_aa
13,-,TRBV5-1,TRBJ1-2,CASSLDDSYGYTF
17,-,TRBV4-2,TRBJ2-7,CASSQDVEGRRSYEQYF
16,-,TRBV7-3,TRBJ2-3,CASSLRLAGDGDTQYF
16,once,TRBV4-3,TRBJ1-4,CASSQKTGAPNEKLFF
13,-,TRBV7-3,TRBJ1-1,CASSSRQASEAFF
13,-,TRBV5-1,TRBJ1-5,CASSLGVGQPQNF
13,-,TRBV27,TRBJ1-1,CASSLQGQTEAFF
13,-,TRBV5-6,TRBJ1-1,CASSFQGLAEAFF
13,-,TRBV6-5,TRBJ2-3,CASSYPGTDTQYF
14,-,TRBV19,TRBJ2-7,CASRYGTGLGEQYF
11,-,TRBV7-2,TRBJ2-7,CASSLRAEQYF
13,few,TRBV4-1,TRBJ1-3,CASSTGTGNTIYF
12,-,TRBV18,TRBJ1-2,CASSPSRNGYTF
16,-,TRBV7-3,TRBJ1-1,CASSLMAGTTNTEAFF
15,-,TRBV6-1,TRBJ2-3,CAGSEAVASTDTQYF
15,-,TRBV15,TRBJ2-5,CATSLSGGPGETQYF
15,-,TRBV5-5,TRBJ2-1,CASSLGPGAYNEQFF
14,-,TRBV28,TRBJ2-5,CASSYVTRGETQYF
16,-,TRBV11-2,TRBJ2-7,CASSLDGLAGAREQYF
14,-,TRBV19,TRBJ1-2,CASSDRGTGYGYTF
16,-,TRBV4-1,TRBJ2-2,CASSQGPGTGIGELFF
16,-,TRBV7-9,TRBJ1-1,CASSLALGTGGSGAFF
16,-,TRBV5-1,TRBJ2-1,CASSLTSGGPYNEQFF
11,-,TRBV14,TRBJ2-7,CASSQFNEQYF
15,-,TRBV7-9,TRBJ2-1,CASSLAPGLWNEQFF
13,few,TRBV27,TRBJ2-3,CASTSGPGDTQYF
16,-,TRBV5-5,TRBJ2-5,CASSLLDRISQETQYF
13,few,TRBV7-9,TRBJ2-7,CASSSTASYEQYF
17,once,TRBV7-2,TRBJ1-4,CASASRTGTLGGEKLFF
13,-,TRBV27,TRBJ1-2,CASRPDRGYGYTF
12,-,TRBV16,TRBJ1-1,CASSPSGYEAFF
14,once,TRBV5-1,TRBJ2-2,CASSLRGLNGELFF
15,-,TRBV7-2,TRBJ1-6,CASSLTGMYNSPLHF
15,-,TRBV10-2,TRBJ2-7,CASRAPGQGTYEQYF
15,-,TRBV11-2,TRBJ1-1,CASSPGQGLYTEAFF
14,-,TRBV6-1,TRBJ1-5,CASSVVSENQPQHF
11,-,TRBV10-1,TRBJ1-1,CASSGRGKCFF
14,-,TRBV4-2,TRBJ1-4,CASSKTGAWEKLFF
13,-,TRBV2,TRBJ1-2,CASSEGGGSGYTF
16,-,TRBV7-3,TRBJ2-3,CASSVTGTSVADTQYF
14,few,TRBV4-1,TRBJ1-1,CASSQDSRGTEAFF
16,once,TRBV7-8,TRBJ1-5,CASSLEGRGNNQPQHF
15,-,TRBV4-3,TRBJ1-2,CASSQEIGRGRGYTF
15,-,TRBV10-3,TRBJ1-3,CAIAQGRDPGNTIYF
11,-,TRBV7-9,TRBJ1-4,CASSLGGKLFF
16,-,TRBV18,TRBJ1-1,CASSPVPAEGDTEAFF
17,-,TRBV7-6,TRBJ2-3,CASSLNTGGTSTDTQYF
16,-,TRBV7-2,TRBJ1-1,CASSLAATGGYTEAFF
13,-,TRBV11-2,TRBJ2-7,CASSLPDSYEQYF
15,once,TRBV19,TRBJ2-3,CASRSGGAGTDTQYF
17,-,TRBV30,TRBJ1-1,CAWSVSRVGSMNTEAFF